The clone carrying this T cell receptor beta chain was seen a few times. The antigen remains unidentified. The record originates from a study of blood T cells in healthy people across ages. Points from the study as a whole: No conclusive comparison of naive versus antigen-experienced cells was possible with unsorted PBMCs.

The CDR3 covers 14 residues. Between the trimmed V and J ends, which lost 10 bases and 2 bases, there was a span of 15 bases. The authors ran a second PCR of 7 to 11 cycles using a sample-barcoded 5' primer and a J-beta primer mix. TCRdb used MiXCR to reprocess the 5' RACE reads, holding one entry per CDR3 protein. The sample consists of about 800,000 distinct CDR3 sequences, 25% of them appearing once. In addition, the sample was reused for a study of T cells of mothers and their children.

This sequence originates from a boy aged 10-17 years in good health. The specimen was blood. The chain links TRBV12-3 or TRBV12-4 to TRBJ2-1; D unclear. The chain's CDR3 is CATLGPPPYNEQFF. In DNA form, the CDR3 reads TGTGCCACCTTGGGTCCACCACCCTACAATGAGCAGTTCTTC.